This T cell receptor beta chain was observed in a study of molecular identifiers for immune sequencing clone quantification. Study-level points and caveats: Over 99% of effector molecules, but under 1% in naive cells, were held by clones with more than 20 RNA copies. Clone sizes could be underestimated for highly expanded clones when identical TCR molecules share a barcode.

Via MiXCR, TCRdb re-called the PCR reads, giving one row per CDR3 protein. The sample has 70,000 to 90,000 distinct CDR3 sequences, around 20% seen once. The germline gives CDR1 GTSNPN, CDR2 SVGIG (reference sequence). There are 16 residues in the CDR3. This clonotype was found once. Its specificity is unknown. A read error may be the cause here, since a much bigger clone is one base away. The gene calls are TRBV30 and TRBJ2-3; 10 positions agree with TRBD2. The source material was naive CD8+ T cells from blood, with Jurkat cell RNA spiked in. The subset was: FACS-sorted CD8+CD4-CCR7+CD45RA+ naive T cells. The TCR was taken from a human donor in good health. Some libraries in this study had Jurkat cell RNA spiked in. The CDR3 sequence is CAWRQLAGSNTDAQYF. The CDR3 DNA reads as TGTGCCTGGAGACAACTAGCGGGATCAAACACAGATGCGCAGTATTTT.